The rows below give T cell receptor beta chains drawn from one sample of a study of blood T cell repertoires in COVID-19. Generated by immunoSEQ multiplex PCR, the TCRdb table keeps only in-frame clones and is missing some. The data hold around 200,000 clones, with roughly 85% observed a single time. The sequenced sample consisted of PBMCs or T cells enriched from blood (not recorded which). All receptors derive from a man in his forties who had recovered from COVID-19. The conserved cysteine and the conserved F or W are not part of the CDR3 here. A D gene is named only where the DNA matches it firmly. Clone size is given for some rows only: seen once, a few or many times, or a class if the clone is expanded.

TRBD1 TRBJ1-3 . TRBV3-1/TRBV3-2 ASSHTGQGTGNTIY
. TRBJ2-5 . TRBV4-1 ASSQLFQETQY
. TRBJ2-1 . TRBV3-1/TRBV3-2 ASSQEPGSSYNEQF
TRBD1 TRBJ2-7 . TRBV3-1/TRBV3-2 ASSQEIGQGYHEQY
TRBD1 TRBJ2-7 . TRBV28 ASSSNRGGYEQY
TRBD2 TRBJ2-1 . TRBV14 ASSTLKRGALHNEQF
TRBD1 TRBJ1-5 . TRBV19 ASRLGQGVGNQPQH
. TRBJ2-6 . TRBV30 AWSAAGVLVSGANVLT
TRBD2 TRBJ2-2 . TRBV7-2 ASSLRPGLAPGELF
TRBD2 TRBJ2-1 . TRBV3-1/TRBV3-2 ASSLTSGSDNEQF
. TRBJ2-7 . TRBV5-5 ASSPGDYEQY
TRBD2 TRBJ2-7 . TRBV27 ASRAGTSGNSYEQY
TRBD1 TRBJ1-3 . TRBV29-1 SVLTGTSGNTIY
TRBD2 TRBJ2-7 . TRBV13 ASSPRLAAYEQY
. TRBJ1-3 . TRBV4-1 ASSQESVVSGNTIY
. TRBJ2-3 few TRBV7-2 ASSLSGFYTDTQY
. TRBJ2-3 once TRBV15 ATSRVGVETQRQY
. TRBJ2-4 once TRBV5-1 ASSLSWRTKNIQY
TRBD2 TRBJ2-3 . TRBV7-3 ASSPHSGRGGRTDTQY
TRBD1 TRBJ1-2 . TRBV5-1 ASSLDGTGGDGYT
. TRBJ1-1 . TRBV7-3 ASSLDLSGTEAF
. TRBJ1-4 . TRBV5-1 ASSLSYTVDREKLF
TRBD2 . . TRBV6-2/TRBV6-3 ASSETSGRTRTYEQY
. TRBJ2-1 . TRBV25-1 ASRLDSEQF
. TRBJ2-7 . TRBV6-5 ASSYSFTGYYEQY
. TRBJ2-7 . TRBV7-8 ASSLTAGQYEQY
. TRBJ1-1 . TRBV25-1 ASVSQRVNTEAF
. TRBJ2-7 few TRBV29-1 SVLDGSSYEQY
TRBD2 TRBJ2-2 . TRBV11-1 ASSLAAGEGTGELF
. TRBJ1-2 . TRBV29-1 SVLQVSNYGYT
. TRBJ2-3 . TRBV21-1 ASSKAPGQGAGTDTQY
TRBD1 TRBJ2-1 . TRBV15 ATRQQGSSYNEQF
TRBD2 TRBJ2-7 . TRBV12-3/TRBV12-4 ASSRTSDYEQY
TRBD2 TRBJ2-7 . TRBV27 ASKHKAGGPYEQY
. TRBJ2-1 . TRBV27 ASSLSPGFVHEQF
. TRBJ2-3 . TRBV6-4 ASSASFGNTDTQY
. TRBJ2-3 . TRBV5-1 ASSATEPSTDTQY
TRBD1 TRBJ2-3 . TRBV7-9 ASSPRQGATDTQY
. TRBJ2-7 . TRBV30 AWSLHRDTYEQY
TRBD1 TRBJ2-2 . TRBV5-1 ASSRDSNTGELF
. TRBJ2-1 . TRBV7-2 ASSLSTGGQYEQF
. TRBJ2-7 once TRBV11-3 ASSLDQGSRAEQY
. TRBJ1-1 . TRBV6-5 ASSQAMNTEAF
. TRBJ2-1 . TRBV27 ASSLGDYPYNEQF
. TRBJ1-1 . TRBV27 ASKVTGTQNTEAF
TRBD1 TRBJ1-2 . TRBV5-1 ASSTGTGGDGYT
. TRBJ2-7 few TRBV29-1 SVEIPTGIGEQY
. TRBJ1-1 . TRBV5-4 ASSPPPGFQGEAF
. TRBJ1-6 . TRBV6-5 ASTTSSNSPLH
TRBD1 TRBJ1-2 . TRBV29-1 SVVTGGAAGYT
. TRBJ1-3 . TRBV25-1 ASSESGSSGNTIY
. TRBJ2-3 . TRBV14 ASSQTRGIRADTQY
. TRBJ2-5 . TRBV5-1 ASSLKSSAETQY
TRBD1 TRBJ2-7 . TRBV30 AWMGTASYEQY
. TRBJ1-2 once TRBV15 ATSREVGGYT